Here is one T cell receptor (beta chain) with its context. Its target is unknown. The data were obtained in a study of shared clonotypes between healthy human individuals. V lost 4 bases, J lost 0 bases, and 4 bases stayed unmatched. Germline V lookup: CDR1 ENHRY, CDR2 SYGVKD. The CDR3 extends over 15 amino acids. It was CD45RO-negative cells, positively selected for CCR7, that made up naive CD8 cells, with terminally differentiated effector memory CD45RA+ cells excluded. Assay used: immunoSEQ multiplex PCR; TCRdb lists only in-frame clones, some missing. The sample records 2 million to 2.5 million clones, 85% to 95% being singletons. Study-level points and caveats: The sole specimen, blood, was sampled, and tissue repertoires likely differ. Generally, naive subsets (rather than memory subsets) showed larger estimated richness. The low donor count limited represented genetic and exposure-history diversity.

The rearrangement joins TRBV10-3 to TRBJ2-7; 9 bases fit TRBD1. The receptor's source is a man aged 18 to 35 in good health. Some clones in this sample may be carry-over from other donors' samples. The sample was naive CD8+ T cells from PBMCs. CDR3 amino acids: CAISGGTGSSYEQYF. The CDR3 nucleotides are TGTGCCATCAGTGGGGGGACAGGGAGCTCCTACGAGCAGTACTTC.